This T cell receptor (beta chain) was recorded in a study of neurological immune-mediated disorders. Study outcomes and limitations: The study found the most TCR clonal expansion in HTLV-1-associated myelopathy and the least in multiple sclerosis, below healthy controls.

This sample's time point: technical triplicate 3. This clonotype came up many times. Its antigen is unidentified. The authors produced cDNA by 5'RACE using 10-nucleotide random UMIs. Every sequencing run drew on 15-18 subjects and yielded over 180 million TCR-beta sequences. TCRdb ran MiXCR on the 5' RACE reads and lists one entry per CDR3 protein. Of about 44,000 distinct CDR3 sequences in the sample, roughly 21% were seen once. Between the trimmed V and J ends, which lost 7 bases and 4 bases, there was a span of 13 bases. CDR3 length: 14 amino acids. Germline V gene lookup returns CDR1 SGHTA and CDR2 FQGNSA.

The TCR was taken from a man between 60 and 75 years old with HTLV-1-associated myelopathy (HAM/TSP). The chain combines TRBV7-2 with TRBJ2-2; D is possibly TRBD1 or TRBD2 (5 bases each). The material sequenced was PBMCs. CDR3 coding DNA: TGTGCCAGCACCTTGGTGAGGGGCACCGGGGAGCTGTTTTTT. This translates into CASTLVRGTGELFF.